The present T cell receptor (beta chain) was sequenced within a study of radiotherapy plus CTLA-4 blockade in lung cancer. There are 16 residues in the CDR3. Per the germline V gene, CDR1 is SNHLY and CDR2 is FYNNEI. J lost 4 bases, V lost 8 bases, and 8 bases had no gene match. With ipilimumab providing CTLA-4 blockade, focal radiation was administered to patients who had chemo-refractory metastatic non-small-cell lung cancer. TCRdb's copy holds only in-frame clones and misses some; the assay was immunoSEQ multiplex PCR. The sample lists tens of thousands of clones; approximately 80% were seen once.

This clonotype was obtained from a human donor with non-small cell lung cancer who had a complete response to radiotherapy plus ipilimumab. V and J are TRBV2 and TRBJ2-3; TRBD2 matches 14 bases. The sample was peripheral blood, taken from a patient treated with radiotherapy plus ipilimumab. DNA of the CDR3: TGTGCCAGCCGCGGGACTAGCGGGAGAAAGGCAGATACGCAGTATTTT. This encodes CASRGTSGRKADTQYF.